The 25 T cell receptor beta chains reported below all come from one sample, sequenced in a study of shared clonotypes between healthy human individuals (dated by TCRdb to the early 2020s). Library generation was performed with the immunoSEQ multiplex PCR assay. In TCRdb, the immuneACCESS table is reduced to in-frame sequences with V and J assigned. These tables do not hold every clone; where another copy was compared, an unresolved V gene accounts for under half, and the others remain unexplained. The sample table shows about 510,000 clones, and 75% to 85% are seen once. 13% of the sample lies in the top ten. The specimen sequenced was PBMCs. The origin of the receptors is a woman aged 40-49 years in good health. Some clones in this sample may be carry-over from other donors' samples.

DNA for the CDR3: TGTGCCAGCAGTCGACCGGGACTAGCTTACGAGCAGTACTTC. Its translation: CASSRPGLAYEQYF. V and J are TRBV5-6 and TRBJ2-7; 9 bases are a match to TRBD2. Germline CDR1 and CDR2: SGHDT and YYEEEE. Trimming cost V 5 bases and J 4 bases; bases outside gene matches: 7. There are 14 residues in the CDR3.

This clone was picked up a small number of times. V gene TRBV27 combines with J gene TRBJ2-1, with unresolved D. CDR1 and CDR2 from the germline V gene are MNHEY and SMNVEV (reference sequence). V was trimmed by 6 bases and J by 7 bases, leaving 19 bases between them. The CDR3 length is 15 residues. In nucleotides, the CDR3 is TGTGCCAGCAGCCTAGACCGGAGCTCCTGGAATGAGCAGTTCTTC. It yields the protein CASSLDRSSWNEQFF.

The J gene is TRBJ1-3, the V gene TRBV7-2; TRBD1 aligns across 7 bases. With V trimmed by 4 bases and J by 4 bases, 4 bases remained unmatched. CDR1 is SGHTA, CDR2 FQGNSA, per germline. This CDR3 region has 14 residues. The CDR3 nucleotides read TGTGCCAGCAGCTCAAACAGGGGCGGAAACACCATATATTTT. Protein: CASSSNRGGNTIYF.

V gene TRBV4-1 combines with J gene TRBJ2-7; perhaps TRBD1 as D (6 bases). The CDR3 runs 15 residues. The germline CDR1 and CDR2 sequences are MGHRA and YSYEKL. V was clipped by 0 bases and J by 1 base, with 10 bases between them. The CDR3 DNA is TGCGCCAGCAGCCAAGACTTCAGGGGATCCTACGAGCAGTACTTC. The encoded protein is CASSQDFRGSYEQYF.

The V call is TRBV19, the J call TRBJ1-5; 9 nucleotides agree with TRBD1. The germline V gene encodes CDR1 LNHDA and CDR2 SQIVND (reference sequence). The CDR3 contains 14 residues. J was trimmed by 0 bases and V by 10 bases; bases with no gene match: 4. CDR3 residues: CATDRGSSNQPQHF. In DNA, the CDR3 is TGTGCCACCGACAGGGGGTCTAGCAATCAGCCCCAGCATTTT.

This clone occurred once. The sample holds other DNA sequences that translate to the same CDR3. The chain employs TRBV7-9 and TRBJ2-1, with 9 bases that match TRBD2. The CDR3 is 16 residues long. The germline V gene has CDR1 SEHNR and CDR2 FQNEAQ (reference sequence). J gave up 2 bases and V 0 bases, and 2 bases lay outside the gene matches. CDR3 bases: TGTGCCAGCAGCTTAGCGCTAGCGGGAACCTACAATGAGCAGTTCTTC. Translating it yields CASSLALAGTYNEQFF.

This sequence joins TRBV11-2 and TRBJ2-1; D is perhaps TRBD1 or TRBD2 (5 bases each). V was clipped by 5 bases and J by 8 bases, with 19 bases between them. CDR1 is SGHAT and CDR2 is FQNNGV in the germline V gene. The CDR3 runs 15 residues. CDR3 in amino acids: CASSPGWGIKYEQFF. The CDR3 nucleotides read TGTGCCAGCAGCCCGGGGTGGGGGATTAAATATGAGCAGTTCTTC.

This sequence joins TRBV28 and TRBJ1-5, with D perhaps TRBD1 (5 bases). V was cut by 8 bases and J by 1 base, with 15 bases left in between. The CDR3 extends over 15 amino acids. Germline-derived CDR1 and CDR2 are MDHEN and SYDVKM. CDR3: CASRAIGVSNQPQHF. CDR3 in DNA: TGTGCCAGCCGCGCGATAGGGGTGAGCAATCAGCCCCAGCATTTT.

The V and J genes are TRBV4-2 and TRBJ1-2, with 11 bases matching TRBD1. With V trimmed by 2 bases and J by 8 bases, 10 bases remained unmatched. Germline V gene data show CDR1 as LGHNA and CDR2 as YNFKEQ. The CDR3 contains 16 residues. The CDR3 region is CASSQTGGQGARGYTF. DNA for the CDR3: TGTGCCAGCAGCCAAACCGGTGGACAGGGGGCGCGGGGCTACACCTTC.

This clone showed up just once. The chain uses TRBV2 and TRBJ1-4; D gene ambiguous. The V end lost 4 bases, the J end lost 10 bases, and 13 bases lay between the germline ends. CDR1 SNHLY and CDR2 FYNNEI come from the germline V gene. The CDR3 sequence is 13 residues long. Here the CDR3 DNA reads TGTGCCAGCAGTGGGGAGAGGTCGGGAAAACTGTTTTTT. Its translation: CASSGERSGKLFF.

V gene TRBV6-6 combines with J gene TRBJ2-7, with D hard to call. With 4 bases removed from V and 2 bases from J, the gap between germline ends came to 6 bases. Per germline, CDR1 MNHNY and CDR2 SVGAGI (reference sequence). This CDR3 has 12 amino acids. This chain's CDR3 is CASSSGTYEQYF. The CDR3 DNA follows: TGTGCCAGCAGTTCGGGCACCTACGAGCAGTACTTC.

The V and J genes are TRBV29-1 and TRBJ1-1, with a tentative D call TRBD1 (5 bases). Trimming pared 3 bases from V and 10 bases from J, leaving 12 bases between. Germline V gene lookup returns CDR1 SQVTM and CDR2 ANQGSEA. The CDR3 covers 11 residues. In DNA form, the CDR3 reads TGCAGCGTTGAGGTGGGGACGGCAGCTTTCTTT. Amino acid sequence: CSVEVGTAAFF.

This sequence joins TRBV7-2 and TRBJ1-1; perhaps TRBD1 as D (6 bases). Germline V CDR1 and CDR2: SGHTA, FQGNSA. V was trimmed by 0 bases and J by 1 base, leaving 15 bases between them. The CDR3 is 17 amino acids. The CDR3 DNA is TGTGCCAGCAGCTTAGCGGTAGGTCGGGGGGCGAACACTGAAGCTTTCTTT. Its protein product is CASSLAVGRGANTEAFF.

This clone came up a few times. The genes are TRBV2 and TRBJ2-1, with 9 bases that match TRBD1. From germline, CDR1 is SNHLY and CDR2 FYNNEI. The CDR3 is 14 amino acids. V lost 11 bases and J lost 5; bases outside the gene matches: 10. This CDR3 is CADKQGAWHNEQFF. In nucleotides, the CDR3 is TGTGCCGATAAACAGGGGGCATGGCACAATGAGCAGTTCTTC. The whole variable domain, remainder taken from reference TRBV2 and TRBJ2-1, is EPEVTQTPSHQVTQMGQEVILRCVPISNHLYFYWYRQILGQKVEFLVSFYNNEISEKSEIFDDQFSVERPDGSNFTLKIRSTKLEDSAMYFCADKQGAWHNEQFFGPGTRLTVL.

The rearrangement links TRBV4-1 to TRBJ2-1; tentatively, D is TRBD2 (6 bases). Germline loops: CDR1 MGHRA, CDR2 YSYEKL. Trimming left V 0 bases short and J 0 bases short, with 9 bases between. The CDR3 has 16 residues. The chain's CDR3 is CASSQEAGNSYNEQFF. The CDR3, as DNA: TGCGCCAGCAGCCAAGAGGCGGGAAACTCCTACAATGAGCAGTTCTTC.

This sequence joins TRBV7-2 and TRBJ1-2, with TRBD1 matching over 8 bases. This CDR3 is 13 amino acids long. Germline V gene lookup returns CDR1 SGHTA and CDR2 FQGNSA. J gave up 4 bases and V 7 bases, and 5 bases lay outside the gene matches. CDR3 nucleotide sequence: TGTGCCAGCAAGGACAGGGTGGGCTATGGCTACACCTTC. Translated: CASKDRVGYGYTF.

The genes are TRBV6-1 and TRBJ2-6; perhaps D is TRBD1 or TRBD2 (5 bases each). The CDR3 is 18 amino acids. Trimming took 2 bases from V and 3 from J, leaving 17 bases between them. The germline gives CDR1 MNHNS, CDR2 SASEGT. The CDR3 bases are TGTGCCAGCAGTGAACAGGGACGGCAGTGGGGTGGGGCCAACGTCCTGACTTTC. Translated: CASSEQGRQWGGANVLTF.

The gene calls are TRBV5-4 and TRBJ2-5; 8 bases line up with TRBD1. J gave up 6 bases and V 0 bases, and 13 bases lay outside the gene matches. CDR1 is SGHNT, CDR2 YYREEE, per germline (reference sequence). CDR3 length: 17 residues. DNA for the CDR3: TGTGCCAGCAGCTTGGTGCCAACCCCGGACAGGGAAAAGACCCAGTACTTC. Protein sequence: CASSLVPTPDREKTQYF. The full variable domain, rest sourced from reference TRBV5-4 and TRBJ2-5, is ETGVTQSPTHLIKTRGQQVTLRCSSQSGHNTVSWYQQALGQGPQFIFQYYREEENGRGNFPPRFSGLQFPNYSSELNVNALELDDSALYLCASSLVPTPDREKTQYFGPGTRLLVL.

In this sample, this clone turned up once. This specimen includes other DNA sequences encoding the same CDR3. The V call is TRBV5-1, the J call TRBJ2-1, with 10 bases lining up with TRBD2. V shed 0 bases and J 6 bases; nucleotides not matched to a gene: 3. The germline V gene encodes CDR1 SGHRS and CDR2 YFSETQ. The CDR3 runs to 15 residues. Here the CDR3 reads CASSLGLAGANEQFF. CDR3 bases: TGCGCCAGCAGCTTGGGCCTAGCGGGAGCCAATGAGCAGTTCTTC.

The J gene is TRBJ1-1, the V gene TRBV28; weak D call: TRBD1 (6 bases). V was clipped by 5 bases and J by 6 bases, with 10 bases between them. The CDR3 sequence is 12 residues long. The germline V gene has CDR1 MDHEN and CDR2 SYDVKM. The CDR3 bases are TGTGCCAGCAGTATTACAGGGTCTGAAGCTTTCTTT. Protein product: CASSITGSEAFF.

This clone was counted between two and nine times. CDR3 sequence reads: CAITRAQNTEAFF. In DNA, the CDR3 is TGTGCCATCACCCGGGCCCAGAACACTGAAGCTTTCTTT. The V gene is TRBV10-3, the J gene TRBJ1-1; D remains ambiguous. CDR3 length: 13 residues. Per germline, CDR1 ENHRY and CDR2 SYGVKD. Between the trimmed V and J ends, which lost 7 bases and 1 base, there was a span of 10 bases.

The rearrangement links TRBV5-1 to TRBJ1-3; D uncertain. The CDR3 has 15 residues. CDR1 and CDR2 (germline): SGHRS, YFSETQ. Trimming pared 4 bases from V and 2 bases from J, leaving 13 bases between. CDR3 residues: CASSLLAETGNTIYF. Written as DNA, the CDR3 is TGCGCCAGCAGCCTCCTTGCCGAGACTGGAAACACCATATATTTT.

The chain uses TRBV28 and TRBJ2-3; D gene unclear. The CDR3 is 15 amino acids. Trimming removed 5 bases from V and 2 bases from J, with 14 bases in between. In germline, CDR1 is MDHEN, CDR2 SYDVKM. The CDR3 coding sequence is TGTGCCAGCAGTATAAGGGCCTACCCCACAGATACGCAGTATTTT. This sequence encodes CASSIRAYPTDTQYF. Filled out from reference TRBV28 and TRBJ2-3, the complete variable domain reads DVKVTQSSRYLVKRTGEKVFLECVQDMDHENMFWYRQDPGLGLRLIYFSYDVKMKEKGDIPEGYSVSREKKERFSLILESASTNQTSMYLCASSIRAYPTDTQYFGPGTRLTVL.

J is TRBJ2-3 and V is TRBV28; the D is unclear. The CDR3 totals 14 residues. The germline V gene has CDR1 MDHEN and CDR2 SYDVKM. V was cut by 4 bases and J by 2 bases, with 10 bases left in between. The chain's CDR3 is CASSSTFPTDTQYF. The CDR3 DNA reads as TGTGCCAGCAGTTCGACCTTTCCCACAGATACGCAGTATTTT.

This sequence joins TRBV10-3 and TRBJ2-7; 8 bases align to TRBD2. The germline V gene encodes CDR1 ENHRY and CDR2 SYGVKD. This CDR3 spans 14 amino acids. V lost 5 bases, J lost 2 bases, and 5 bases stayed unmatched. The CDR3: CAISQPGLAYEQYF. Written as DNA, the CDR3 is TGTGCCATCAGTCAACCGGGACTAGCCTACGAGCAGTACTTC.